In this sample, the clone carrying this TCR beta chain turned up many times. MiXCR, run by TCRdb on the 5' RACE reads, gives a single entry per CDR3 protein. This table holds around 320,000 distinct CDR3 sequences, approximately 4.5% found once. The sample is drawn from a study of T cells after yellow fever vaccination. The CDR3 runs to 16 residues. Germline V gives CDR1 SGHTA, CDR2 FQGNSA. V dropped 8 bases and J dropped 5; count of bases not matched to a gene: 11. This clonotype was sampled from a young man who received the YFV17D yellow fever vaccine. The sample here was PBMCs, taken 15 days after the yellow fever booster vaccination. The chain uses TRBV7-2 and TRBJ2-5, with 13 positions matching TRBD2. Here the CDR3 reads CASSMGGLAGEETQYF. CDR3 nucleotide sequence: TGTGCCAGCTCTATGGGAGGACTAGCGGGAGAGGAGACCCAGTACTTC.